These 6 T cell receptor beta chains originate from one sample sequenced in a study of molecular identifiers for immune sequencing clone quantification. From the PCR reads, TCRdb called clonotypes with MiXCR, one entry per CDR3 protein. The repertoire holds under 600,000 distinct CDR3 sequences, with about 26% as singletons. Input material: naive CD8+ T cells from blood, with Jurkat cell RNA spiked in. Stated subset: FACS-sorted CD8+CD4-CCR7+CD45RA+ naive T cells. These receptors were collected from a human donor in good health. Some libraries in this study had Jurkat cell RNA spiked in.

Note on this clonotype: At one end the junction does not follow the germline gene, possibly because of a read error. The genes are TRBV19 and TRBJ2-1; D unclear. This CDR3 is 15 amino acids long. Germline V gives CDR1 LNHDA, CDR2 SQIVND (reference sequence). DNA for the CDR3: TGTGTCAGTAGTAGATACATGAGCTCCTACAATGAGCAGTTCTTC. Its protein is CVSSRYMSSYNEQFF.

The chain has TRBV5-1 and TRBJ2-5, with D possibly being TRBD1 (6 bases). With 1 base removed from V and 4 bases from J, the gap between germline ends came to 20 bases. Germline loops: CDR1 SGHRS, CDR2 YFSETQ. CDR3 size: 17 residues. This CDR3 is CASSLFSTDKGGETQYF. In DNA form, the CDR3 reads TGCGCCAGCAGCTTGTTCTCGACGGACAAAGGGGGAGAGACCCAGTACTTC.

This clonotype was seen many times. The chain is built from TRBV29-1 and TRBJ2-5; TRBD2 is a possible D gene (6 bases). The V gene's germline CDR1 is SQVTM and CDR2 ANQGSEA. This CDR3 spans 13 amino acids. V lost 6 bases, J lost 4 bases, and 15 bases lay in between. CDR3 in amino acids: CSVPWGVGETQYF. The DNA for the CDR3 is TGCAGCGTGCCCTGGGGGGTAGGAGAGACCCAGTACTTC.

Only a few counts were recorded for this clonotype. This chain uses TRBV30 with TRBJ2-3; D is unresolved. Trimming cost V 7 bases and J 1 base, with 3 bases left between them. The CDR3 is 10 amino acids. The V gene's germline CDR1 is GTSNPN and CDR2 SVGIG (reference sequence). CDR3 loop: CAFGTDTQYF. Here the CDR3 DNA reads TGTGCCTTTGGCACAGATACGCAGTATTTT.

Many counts were recorded for this clonotype. The CDR3 DNA reads as TGCGCCAGCAGCCAGGCTACTAGCGGGGGGTCAGAGACCCAGTACTTC. It specifies CASSQATSGGSETQYF. The chain uses TRBV4-3 and TRBJ2-5, with 12 bases identical to TRBD2. The CDR3 length is 16 residues. With 3 bases clipped from V and 4 bases from J, the junction kept 6 bases outside the gene matches. Germline-derived CDR1 and CDR2 are LGHNA and YSLEER.

This clonotype was counted a few times. The CDR3 region has the DNA TGTGCCAGCAGCTTAGTCGAGACAGGACCCTACAATGAGCAGTTCTTC. Translation gives CASSLVETGPYNEQFF. This chain connects TRBV7-9 to TRBJ2-1; weak D call: TRBD1 (6 bases). From germline, CDR1 is SEHNR and CDR2 FQNEAQ (reference sequence). This CDR3 contains 16 residues. V lost 1 base and J 2 bases, leaving 12 bases between the germline ends.